The entry below describes one TCR beta chain. This specimen comes from a study of control samples from healthy donors and cancer patients. Repertoires were generated with immunoSEQ multiplex PCR, while TCRdb's copy carries only in-frame clones and drops some. The data hold 100,000 to 150,000 clones, with 80% to 90% observed a single time. The CDR3 runs to 15 residues. Per the germline V gene, CDR1 is SGHAT and CDR2 is FQNNGV. The V end lost 5 bases, the J end lost 0 bases, and 11 bases lay between the germline ends. The chain carries TRBV11-2 and TRBJ1-3; the D is unclear. Sequencing input: blood. The TCR comes from a man aged 55-75 years in good health. The CDR3 region is CASSGQRSSGNTIYF. The CDR3 region has the DNA TGTGCCAGCAGCGGTCAGCGAAGCTCTGGAAACACCATATATTTT.